This T cell receptor (beta chain) was profiled in a study of T cells of healthy individuals. TCRdb fed the 5' RACE reads into MiXCR, producing one record per CDR3 protein. Of roughly 87,000 distinct CDR3 sequences listed, approximately 15% were seen once; the top ten hold over 5%. From germline, CDR1 is MDHEN and CDR2 SYDVKM. V shed 3 bases and J shed 7 bases, with 15 bases lying between them. This CDR3 region has 15 residues. The receptor was isolated from a human donor in good health. The V call is TRBV28, the J call TRBJ2-2, with no clear D. This chain's CDR3 is CASSLLGFVGGELFF. The CDR3 DNA follows: TGTGCCAGCAGTTTGTTGGGGTTTGTCGGCGGGGAGCTGTTTTTT.